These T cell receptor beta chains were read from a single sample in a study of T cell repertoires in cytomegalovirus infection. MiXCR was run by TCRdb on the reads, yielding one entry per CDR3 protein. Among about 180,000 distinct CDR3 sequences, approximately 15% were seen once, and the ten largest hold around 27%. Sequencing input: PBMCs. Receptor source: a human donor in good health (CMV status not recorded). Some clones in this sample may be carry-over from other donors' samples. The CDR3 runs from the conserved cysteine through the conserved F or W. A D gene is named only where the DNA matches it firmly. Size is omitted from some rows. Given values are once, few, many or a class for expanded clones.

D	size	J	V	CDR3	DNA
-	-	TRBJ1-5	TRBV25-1	CASSESLNQPQHF	TGTGCCAGCAGTGAATCCCTGAATCAGCCCCAGCATTTT
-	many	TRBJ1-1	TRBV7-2	CASARDNTEAFF	TGTGCCAGTGCAAGGGATAACACTGAAGCTTTCTTT
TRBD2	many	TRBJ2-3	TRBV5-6	CASSFRLAGGTDTQYF	TGTGCCAGCAGCTTTCGACTAGCGGGGGGCACAGATACGCAGTATTTT
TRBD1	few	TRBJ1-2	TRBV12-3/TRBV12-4	CASLTGGYGYTF	TGTGCCAGCCTGACAGGGGGCTATGGCTACACCTTC
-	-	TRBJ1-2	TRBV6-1	CATRLGPLNYGYTF	TGTGCCACCCGATTAGGGCCATTGAACTATGGCTACACCTTC
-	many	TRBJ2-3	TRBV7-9	CASSLARSISSTDTQYF	TGTGCCAGCAGCTTAGCCCGGTCGATATCTAGCACAGATACGCAGTATTTT
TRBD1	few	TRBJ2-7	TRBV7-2	CASSFRDRGLPEQYF	TGTGCCAGCAGCTTCCGGGACAGGGGGCTTCCCGAGCAGTACTTC
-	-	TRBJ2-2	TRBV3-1	CASSQTNTGELFF	TGTGCCAGCAGCCAGACGAACACCGGGGAGCTGTTTTTT
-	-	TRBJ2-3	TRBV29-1	CSVGMAGYTDTQYF	TGCAGCGTTGGAATGGCAGGGTACACAGATACGCAGTATTTT
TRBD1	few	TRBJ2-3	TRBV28	CASSLFFGTDTDTQYF	TGTGCCAGCAGTTTATTTTTTGGGACAGACACAGATACGCAGTATTTT
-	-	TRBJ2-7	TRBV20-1	CSARDGRVVRYEQYF	TGCAGTGCTAGAGATGGCAGGGTTGTGAGGTACGAGCAGTACTTC
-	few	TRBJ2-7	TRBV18	CASSPPGLSYEQYF	TGTGCCAGCTCACCTCCCGGACTCTCGTACGAGCAGTACTTC
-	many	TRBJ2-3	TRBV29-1	CSVESPERGTDTQYF	TGCAGCGTTGAAAGCCCGGAACGCGGCACAGATACGCAGTATTTT
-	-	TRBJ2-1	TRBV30	CAWSRDSDEQFF	TGTGCCTGGAGTCGGGACTCAGATGAGCAGTTCTTC
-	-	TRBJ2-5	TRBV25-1	CASSERENRALETQYF	TGTGCCAGCAGTGAAAGGGAGAACAGGGCATTGGAGACCCAGTACTTC
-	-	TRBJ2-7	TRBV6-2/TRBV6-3	CASSSPAGASYEQYF	TGTGCCAGCAGTTCCCCGGCAGGAGCCTCCTACGAGCAGTACTTC
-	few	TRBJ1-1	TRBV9	CASSAVSRPTNTEAFF	TGTGCCAGCAGCGCTGTGTCCCGACCGACAAACACTGAAGCTTTCTTT
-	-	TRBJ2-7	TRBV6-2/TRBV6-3	CASSYSTSYEQYF	TGTGCCAGCAGTTACTCGACAAGCTACGAGCAGTACTTC
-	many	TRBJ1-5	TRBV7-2	CASSPSGPAGRPQHF	TGTGCCAGCAGCCCAAGTGGACCGGCAGGCCGGCCCCAGCATTTT
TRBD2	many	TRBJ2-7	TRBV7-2	CASSLPTSGLEWQYF	TGTGCCAGCAGTCTCCCGACTAGCGGCCTCGAATGGCAGTACTTC
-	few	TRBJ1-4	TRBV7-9	CASSRTTGPSEKLFF	TGTGCCAGCAGCCGGACTACAGGCCCTTCTGAAAAACTGTTTTTT
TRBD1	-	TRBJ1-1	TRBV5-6	CASSPVGQGRTEAFF	TGTGCCAGCAGCCCGGTGGGACAGGGGAGAACTGAAGCTTTCTTT